This T cell receptor (beta chain) was profiled in a study of patients and donors after allogeneic stem cell transplantation. The CDR3 is made up of 17 amino acids. Per the germline V gene, CDR1 is LGHNA and CDR2 is YSLEER. V lost 0 bases, J lost 7 bases, and 18 bases lay in between. This clonotype came up a few times. TCRdb re-analysed the RT-PCR reads in MiXCR, keeping a single row per CDR3 protein. The top ten hold 26% of the sample, which has 70,000 or so distinct CDR3 sequences, around 27% seen once. The material sequenced was blood, either unsorted or a sorted T cell fraction (not recorded which). The chain is built from TRBV4-3 and TRBJ2-2; the D gene could be TRBD1 or TRBD2 (5 bases each). The origin of this receptor is a human donor who was either an allogeneic HSCT recipient or a stem cell or donor lymphocyte infusion donor (not recorded which). It is not recorded whose cells these are; they may come from a transplant donor. The DNA for the CDR3 is TGCGCCAGCAGCCAAGATCCGATGAGGGGAGTCTACGGGGAGCTGTTTTTT. It translates to CASSQDPMRGVYGELFF.